The source of this T cell receptor (beta chain) is a study of blood T cell repertoires in COVID-19. The wider study: Donors in the United States, Italy and Spain gave samples during acute or convalescent COVID-19. T cells, B-cell-depleted T cells, or PBMCs provided the cDNA or gDNA that served as material.

The method was immunoSEQ multiplex PCR; TCRdb's version includes in-frame clones alone and lacks a portion of them. Of some 180,000 clones in the sample, roughly 83% were seen once. CDR1 MNHEY and CDR2 SVGEGT come from the germline V gene. Between the trimmed V and J ends, which lost 0 bases and 0 bases, there was a span of 8 bases. The CDR3 covers 15 residues. Seattle's enrolled individuals joined amid active infection and were then monitored longitudinally. The sequence was collected from a woman aged 40-49 years with COVID-19, enrolled during active disease. The chain uses TRBV6-2 or TRBV6-3 and TRBJ2-5; D is perhaps TRBD2 (6 bases). Sequencing input: peripheral blood. CDR3 sequence: CASSYSPGDQETQYF. In DNA form, the CDR3 reads TGTGCCAGCAGTTACTCCCCGGGGGACCAAGAGACCCAGTACTTC.